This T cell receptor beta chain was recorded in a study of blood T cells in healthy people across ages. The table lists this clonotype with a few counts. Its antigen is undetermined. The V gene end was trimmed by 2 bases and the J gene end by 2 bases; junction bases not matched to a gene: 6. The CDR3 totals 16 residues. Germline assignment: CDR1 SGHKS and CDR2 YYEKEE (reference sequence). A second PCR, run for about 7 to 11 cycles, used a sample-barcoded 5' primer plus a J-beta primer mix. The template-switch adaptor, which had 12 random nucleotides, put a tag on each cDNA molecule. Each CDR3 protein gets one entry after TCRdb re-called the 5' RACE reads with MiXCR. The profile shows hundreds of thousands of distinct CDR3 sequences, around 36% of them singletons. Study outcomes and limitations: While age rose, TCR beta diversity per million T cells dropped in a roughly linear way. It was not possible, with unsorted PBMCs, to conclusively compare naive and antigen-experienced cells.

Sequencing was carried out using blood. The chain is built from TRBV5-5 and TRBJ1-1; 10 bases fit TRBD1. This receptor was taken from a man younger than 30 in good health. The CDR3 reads CASSLTGTGANTEAFF. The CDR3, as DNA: TGTGCCAGCAGCTTAACCGGGACAGGGGCCAACACTGAAGCTTTCTTT.